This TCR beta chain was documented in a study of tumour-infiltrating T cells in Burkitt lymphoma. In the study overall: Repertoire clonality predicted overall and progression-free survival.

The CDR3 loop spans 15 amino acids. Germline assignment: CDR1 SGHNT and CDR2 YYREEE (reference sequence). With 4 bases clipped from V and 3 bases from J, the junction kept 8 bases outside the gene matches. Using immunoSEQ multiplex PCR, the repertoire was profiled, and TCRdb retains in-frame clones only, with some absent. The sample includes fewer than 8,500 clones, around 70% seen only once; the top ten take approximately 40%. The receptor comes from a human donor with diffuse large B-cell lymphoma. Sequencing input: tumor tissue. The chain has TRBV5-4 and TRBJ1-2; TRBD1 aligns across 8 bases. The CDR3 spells CASSLGAGGDYGYTF. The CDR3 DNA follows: TGTGCCAGCAGCCTGGGGGCAGGGGGCGACTATGGCTACACCTTC.